Listed below are T cell receptor beta chains from one sample, sequenced in a study of identical twins. MiXCR, run by TCRdb on the 5' RACE reads, gives a single entry per CDR3 protein. The repertoire consists of approximately 230,000 distinct CDR3 sequences, with 6.5% occurring once and the leading ten covering approximately 14%. These data were also filed under a second study, of T cells expressing NK-cell markers.

Sequenced: CD8+ T cells sorted from blood. These receptors all come from a woman aged 18-29 years in good health. Each CDR3 is given with its conserved first and last residue. D genes are given only for firm matches. A row's size may be missing; if present it is once, few, many or a size class.

>TRBD1|TRBJ1-1|.|TRBV9
TGTGCCAGCAGCTACTCGACAGGGATCACTGAAGCTTTCTTT
CASSYSTGITEAFF
>.|TRBJ2-2|many|TRBV2
TGTGCCAGCAGTGAAAGTATGGAAGCCGGGGAGCTGTTTTTT
CASSESMEAGELFF
>.|TRBJ2-7|few|TRBV13
TGTGCCAGCAGCTTATGGCGTGACGGATACGAGCAGTACTTC
CASSLWRDGYEQYF
>.|TRBJ1-2|many|TRBV28
TGTGCCAGCTGCCCGGGTCCAATGAGCTACACCTTC
CASCPGPMSYTF
>TRBD2|TRBJ2-1|.|TRBV5-5
TGTGCCAGCAGCTTCGGACTAGCGGGGGACAATGAGCAGTTCTTC
CASSFGLAGDNEQFF
>.|TRBJ2-1|few|TRBV7-9
TGTGCCAGCAGCGGGTCGACAGCGCCGGTTGCGAATGAGCAGTTCTTC
CASSGSTAPVANEQFF
>.|TRBJ2-7|few|TRBV4-3
TGCGCCAGCAGCCAAGACTCGGGAATGGGGGAGCAGTACTTC
CASSQDSGMGEQYF
>.|TRBJ2-5|many|TRBV7-9
TGTGCCAGCAGGCCGGTCCTAGCAGAGACCCAGTACTTC
CASRPVLAETQYF
>.|TRBJ2-5|few|TRBV13
TGTGCCAGCAGCCCGCTCCTTAGAGGCCAAGAGACCCAGTACTTC
CASSPLLRGQETQYF
>.|TRBJ1-1|many|TRBV7-2
TGTGCCAGCAGTTTAAGGGGGGACACTGAAGCTTTCTTT
CASSLRGDTEAFF
>TRBD1|TRBJ2-1|few|TRBV3-1
TGTGCCAGCAGCCAGGGGACAGGGATATCCTACAATGAGCAGTTCTTC
CASSQGTGISYNEQFF
>.|TRBJ2-7|.|TRBV20-1
TGCAGTGCTAGAGTGGCTTCGGTTTCCTACGAGCAGTACTTC
CSARVASVSYEQYF
>.|TRBJ2-7|many|TRBV5-6
TGTGCCAGCAGTTATGGACTGGACTCCTACGAGCAGTACTTC
CASSYGLDSYEQYF
>TRBD2|TRBJ2-1|many|TRBV2
TGTGCCAGCAGAGGGGGACTAGCGGGGGACCACAATGAGCAGTTCTTC
CASRGGLAGDHNEQFF
>.|TRBJ2-1|many|TRBV29-1
TGCAGCGTCCAGCCTTCGGCTAATGAGCAGTTCTTC
CSVQPSANEQFF
>TRBD1|TRBJ2-7|.|TRBV11-2
TGTGCCAGCAGCTCTCCCAATGGGGCAGGGGGTAACCTCCCCTACGAGCAGTACTTC
CASSSPNGAGGNLPYEQYF
>.|TRBJ2-7|.|TRBV5-1
TGCGCCAGCAGCTTGGGGTCGGGACACAGCTCCTACGAGCAGTACTTC
CASSLGSGHSSYEQYF
>TRBD2|TRBJ2-1|.|TRBV9
TGTGCCAGCAGCGTCCAAAGCGGGAGGGGACACAATGAGCAGTTCTTC
CASSVQSGRGHNEQFF
>.|TRBJ2-1|few|TRBV14
TGTGCCAGCAGCCAAGAGGCCTATTCCTCCTACAATGAGCAGTTCTTC
CASSQEAYSSYNEQFF
>TRBD2|TRBJ2-1|many|TRBV6-1
TGTGCCAGCAGTCAAACCTCTAGCGGGAGGGTTTTGGATGAGCAGTTCTTC
CASSQTSSGRVLDEQFF
>.|TRBJ2-1|.|TRBV7-6
TGTGCCAGCAGGGATGACAGCAATGAGCAGTTCTTC
CASRDDSNEQFF
>.|TRBJ2-1|many|TRBV3-1
TGTGCCAGCAGCCAAGATAGGGACTTAGTGTCCTACAATGAGCAGTTCTTC
CASSQDRDLVSYNEQFF
>.|TRBJ2-3|.|TRBV11-2
TGTGCCAGCAGCTTAGAAGTGGGCACGCAGTATTTT
CASSLEVGTQYF
>.|TRBJ2-1|few|TRBV6-1
TGTGCCAGCAGTCCCCAGCCATACAATGAGCAGTTCTTC
CASSPQPYNEQFF
>TRBD2|TRBJ2-1|few|TRBV7-2
TGTGCCAGCAGCGCGGGACTAGCGGCCTACAATGAGCAGTTCTTC
CASSAGLAAYNEQFF
>.|TRBJ2-2|few|TRBV27
TGTGCCAGCACCTTAGGTGGGGTCCCGAACACCGGGGAGCTGTTTTTT
CASTLGGVPNTGELFF
>TRBD1|TRBJ2-1|.|TRBV7-8
TGTGCCAGCAGCTCAAGGACAGGGTTATACAATGAGCAGTTCTTC
CASSSRTGLYNEQFF